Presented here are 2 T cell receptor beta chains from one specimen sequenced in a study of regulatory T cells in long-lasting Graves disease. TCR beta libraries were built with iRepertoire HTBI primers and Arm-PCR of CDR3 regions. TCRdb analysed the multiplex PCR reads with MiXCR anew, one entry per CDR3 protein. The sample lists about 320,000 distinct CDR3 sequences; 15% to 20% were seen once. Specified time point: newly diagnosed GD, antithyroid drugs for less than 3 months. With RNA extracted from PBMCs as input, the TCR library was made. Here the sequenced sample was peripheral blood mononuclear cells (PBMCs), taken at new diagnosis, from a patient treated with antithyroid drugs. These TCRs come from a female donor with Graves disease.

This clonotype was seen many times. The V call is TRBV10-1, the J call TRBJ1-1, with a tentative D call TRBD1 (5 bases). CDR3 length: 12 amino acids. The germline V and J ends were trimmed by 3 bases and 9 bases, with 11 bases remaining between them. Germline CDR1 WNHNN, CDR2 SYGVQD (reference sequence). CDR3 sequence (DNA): TGCGCCAGCAGTGATCAGGGATTGAAAGCTTTCTTT. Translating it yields CASSDQGLKAFF.

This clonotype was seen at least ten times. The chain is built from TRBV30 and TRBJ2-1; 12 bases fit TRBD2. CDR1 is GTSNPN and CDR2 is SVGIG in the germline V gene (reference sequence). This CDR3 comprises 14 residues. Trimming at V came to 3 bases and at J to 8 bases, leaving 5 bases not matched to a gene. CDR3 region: CAWSSSGRADEQFF. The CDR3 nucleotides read TGTGCCTGGAGCTCTAGCGGGAGGGCCGATGAGCAGTTCTTC.